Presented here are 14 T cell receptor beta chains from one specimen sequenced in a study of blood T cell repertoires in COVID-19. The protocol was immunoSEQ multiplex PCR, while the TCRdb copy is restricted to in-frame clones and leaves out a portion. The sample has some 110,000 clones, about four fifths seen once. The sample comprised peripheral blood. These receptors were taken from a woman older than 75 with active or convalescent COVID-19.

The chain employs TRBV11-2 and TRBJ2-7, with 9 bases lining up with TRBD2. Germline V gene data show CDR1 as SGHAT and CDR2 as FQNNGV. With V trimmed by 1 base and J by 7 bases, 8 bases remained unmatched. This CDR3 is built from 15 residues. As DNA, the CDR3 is TGTGCCAGCAGCTTAGGCGTTGATCTAGCGGGAGAGCAGTACTTC. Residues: CASSLGVDLAGEQYF.

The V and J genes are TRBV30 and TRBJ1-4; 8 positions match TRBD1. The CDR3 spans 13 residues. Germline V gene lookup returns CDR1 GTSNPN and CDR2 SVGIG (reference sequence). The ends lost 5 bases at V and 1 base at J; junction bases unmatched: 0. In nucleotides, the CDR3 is TGTGCCTGGGACAGGGGAACTAATGAAAAACTGTTTTTT. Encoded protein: CAWDRGTNEKLFF. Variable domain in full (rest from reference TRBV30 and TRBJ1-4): SQTIHQWPATLVQPVGSPLSLECTVEGTSNPNLYWYRQAAGRGLQLLFYSVGIGQISSEVPQNLSASRPQDRQFILSSKKLLLSDSGFYLCAWDRGTNEKLFFGSGTQLSVL.

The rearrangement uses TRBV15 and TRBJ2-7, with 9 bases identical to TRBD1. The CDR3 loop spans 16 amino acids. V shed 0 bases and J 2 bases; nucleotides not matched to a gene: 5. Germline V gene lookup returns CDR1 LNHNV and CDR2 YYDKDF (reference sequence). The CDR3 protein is CATSRDKWDRAYEQYF. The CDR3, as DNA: TGTGCCACCAGCAGAGATAAATGGGACAGGGCCTACGAGCAGTACTTC.

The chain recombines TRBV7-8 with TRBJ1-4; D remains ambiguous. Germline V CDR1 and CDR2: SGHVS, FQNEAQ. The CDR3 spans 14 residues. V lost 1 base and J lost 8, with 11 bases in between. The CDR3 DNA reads TGTGCCAGCAGCTTAGGCGGTAGCGACGAAAAACTGTTTTTT. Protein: CASSLGGSDEKLFF.

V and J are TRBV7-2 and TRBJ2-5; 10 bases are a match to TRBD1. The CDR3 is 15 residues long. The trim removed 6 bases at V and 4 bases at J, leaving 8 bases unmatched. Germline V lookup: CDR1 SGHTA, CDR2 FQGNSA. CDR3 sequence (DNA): TGTGCCAGCAGAGACAGGGGGCAACCGGGAGAGACCCAGTACTTC. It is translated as CASRDRGQPGETQYF.

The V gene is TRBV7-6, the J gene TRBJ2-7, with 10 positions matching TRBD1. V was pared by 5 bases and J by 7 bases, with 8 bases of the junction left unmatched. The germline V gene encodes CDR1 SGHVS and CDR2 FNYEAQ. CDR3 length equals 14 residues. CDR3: CASSPARTGGEQYF. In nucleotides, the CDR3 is TGTGCCAGCAGCCCTGCCCGGACAGGGGGTGAGCAGTACTTC.

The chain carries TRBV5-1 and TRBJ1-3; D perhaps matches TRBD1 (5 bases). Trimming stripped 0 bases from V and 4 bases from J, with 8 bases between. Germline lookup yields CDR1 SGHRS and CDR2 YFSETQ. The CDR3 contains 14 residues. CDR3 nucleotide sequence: TGCGCCAGCAGCTTGGGGCAGGGCGGAAACACCATATATTTT. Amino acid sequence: CASSLGQGGNTIYF.

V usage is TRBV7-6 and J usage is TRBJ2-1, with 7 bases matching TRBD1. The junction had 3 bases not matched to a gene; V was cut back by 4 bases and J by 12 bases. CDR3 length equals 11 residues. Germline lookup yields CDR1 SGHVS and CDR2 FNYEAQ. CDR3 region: CASSSGQLQFF. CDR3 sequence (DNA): TGTGCCAGCAGCTCGGGACAGTTGCAGTTCTTC.

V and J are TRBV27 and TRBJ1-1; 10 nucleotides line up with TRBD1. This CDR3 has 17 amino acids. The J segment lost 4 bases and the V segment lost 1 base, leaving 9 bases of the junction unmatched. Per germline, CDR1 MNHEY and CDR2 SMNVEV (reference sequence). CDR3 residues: CASSLLGQGRGSTEAFF. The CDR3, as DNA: TGTGCCAGCAGTTTATTGGGACAGGGGCGCGGGAGCACTGAAGCTTTCTTT.

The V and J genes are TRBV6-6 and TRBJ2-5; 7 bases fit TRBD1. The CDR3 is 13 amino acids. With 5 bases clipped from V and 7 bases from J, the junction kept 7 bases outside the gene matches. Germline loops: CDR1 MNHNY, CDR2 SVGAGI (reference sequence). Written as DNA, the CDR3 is TGTGCCAGCAGTCCCGGGACAGCCGGGACCCAGTACTTC. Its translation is CASSPGTAGTQYF.

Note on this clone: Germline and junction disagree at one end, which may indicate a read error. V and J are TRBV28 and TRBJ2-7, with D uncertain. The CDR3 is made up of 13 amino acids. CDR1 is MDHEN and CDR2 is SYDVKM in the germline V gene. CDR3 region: CASSFVSSHEQYF. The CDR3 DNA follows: TGTGCCAGCAGTTTTGTCTCCTCCCACGAGCAGTACTTC.

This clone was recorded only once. The CDR3 here is CASSWEDSTIYF. The DNA of the CDR3 is TGTGCCAGCAGTTGGGAGGATTCGACCATATATTTT. The V and J genes are TRBV6-2 or TRBV6-3 and TRBJ1-3; D is unresolved. This CDR3 has 12 amino acids. Trimming removed 4 bases at V and 10 bases at J, with 11 bases between. Germline values: CDR1 MNHEY, CDR2 SVGEGT.

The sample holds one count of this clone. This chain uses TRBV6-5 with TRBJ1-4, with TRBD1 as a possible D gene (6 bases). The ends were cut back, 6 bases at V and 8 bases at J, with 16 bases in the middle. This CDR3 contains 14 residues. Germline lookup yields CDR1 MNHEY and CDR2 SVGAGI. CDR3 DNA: TGTGCCAGCAGCCTAAGGGGGTCTGAGGAAAAACTGTTTTTT. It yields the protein CASSLRGSEEKLFF.

CDR3 residues: CAWRGRLNQPQHF. CDR3 nucleotides: TGTGCCTGGAGAGGGAGGCTAAATCAGCCCCAGCATTTT. This chain uses TRBV30 with TRBJ1-5; D ambiguous. The CDR3 consists of 13 residues. Germline V gene sequence: CDR1 GTSNPN, CDR2 SVGIG (reference sequence). Trimming stripped 3 bases from V and 4 bases from J, with 10 bases between.